The 17 T cell receptor beta chains given below trace back to one sample, sequenced in a study of blood T cell repertoires in COVID-19. Assay: immunoSEQ multiplex PCR; the TCRdb copy retains only in-frame clones and omits some. This table holds some 390,000 clones, roughly 90% found once. The sample was peripheral blood. Receptors originate from a woman between 35 and 50 years old with COVID-19, enrolled during active disease.

The chain couples TRBV28 to TRBJ2-1, with TRBD2 matching over 8 bases. Losses at the gene ends were 7 bases for V and 4 bases for J; bases not matched to a gene: 3. Germline lookup yields CDR1 MDHEN and CDR2 SYDVKM. The CDR3 loop spans 13 amino acids. The CDR3 loop is CASNGGGYNEQFF. In DNA form, the CDR3 reads TGTGCCAGCAATGGCGGGGGGTACAATGAGCAGTTCTTC.

V is TRBV28 and J is TRBJ1-2; TRBD1 aligns across 7 bases. The CDR3 is 16 residues long. CDR1 is MDHEN, CDR2 SYDVKM, per germline. The ends lost 6 bases at V and 4 bases at J; junction bases unmatched: 14. In DNA form, the CDR3 reads TGTGCCAGCAGGGCTGGTGGGAGTCGACAGGGCTATGGCTACACCTTC. Translating gives CASRAGGSRQGYGYTF.

The gene calls are TRBV10-3 and TRBJ1-2; 8 bases are a match to TRBD1. Germline assignment: CDR1 ENHRY and CDR2 SYGVKD. Trimming removed 2 bases from V and 5 bases from J; junction bases left unmatched: 4. This CDR3 spans 14 amino acids. The CDR3 region has the DNA TGTGCCATCAGTGAGGTCAGGGGGCGGTATGGCTACACCTTC. It is translated as CAISEVRGRYGYTF.

Notes on this clone: The same CDR3 arises from other DNA sequences in this sample as well. The chain joins TRBV5-4 to TRBJ1-4; 10 nucleotides align to TRBD1. The ends lost 3 bases at V and 8 bases at J; junction bases unmatched: 4. This CDR3 comprises 14 residues. CDR1 and CDR2 (germline): SGHNT, YYREEE (reference sequence). The CDR3 nucleotides read TGTGCCAGCAGCTCGGGACAGGGGAGGGAAAAACTGTTTTTT. Protein product: CASSSGQGREKLFF.

The rearrangement uses TRBV7-6 and TRBJ2-7, with 7 nucleotides matching TRBD2. The germline gives CDR1 SGHVS, CDR2 FNYEAQ. The CDR3 is made up of 13 amino acids. Unmatched junction bases numbered 6, after V lost 0 bases and J lost 10 bases. The CDR3 loop is CASSLAPSGSQYF. The CDR3 DNA is TGTGCCAGCAGCTTAGCGCCTAGCGGCTCTCAGTACTTC.

This clone was counted a few times. The V call is TRBV27, the J call TRBJ1-2, with D possibly TRBD1 on 6 matching bases. This CDR3 has 14 amino acids. Deletions cut 6 bases from V and 6 bases from J, with 17 bases between. CDR1 MNHEY and CDR2 SMNVEV come from the germline V gene (reference sequence). CDR3 in amino acids: CASRRLRGGDGYTF. Written as DNA, the CDR3 is TGTGCCAGCAGAAGACTACGAGGGGGTGATGGCTACACCTTC.

J is TRBJ2-7 and V is TRBV9, with unresolved D. The CDR3 extends over 14 amino acids. Germline V gene sequence: CDR1 SGDLS, CDR2 YYNGEE. Trimming removed 0 bases at V and 0 bases at J, with 7 bases between. The CDR3 here is CASSVGVNSYEQYF. DNA of the CDR3: TGTGCCAGCAGCGTAGGCGTCAACTCCTACGAGCAGTACTTC.

The chain employs TRBV27 and TRBJ2-7; D unclear. CDR1 and CDR2 (germline): MNHEY, SMNVEV (reference sequence). Trimming removed 0 bases at V and 4 bases at J, with 7 bases between. The CDR3 length is 13 residues. The CDR3 nucleotides are TGTGCCAGCAGTTTATCCGTGACTTACGAGCAGTACTTC. Protein: CASSLSVTYEQYF.

This chain uses TRBV19 with TRBJ1-2; 7 nucleotides align to TRBD1. The V gene's germline CDR1 is LNHDA and CDR2 SQIVND (reference sequence). The CDR3 consists of 13 residues. Trimming cost V 1 base and J 13 bases; bases outside gene matches: 9. The CDR3, as DNA: TGTGCCAGTAGTATAGGGTCAGGGGGAAGTGGCACCTTC. Residues: CASSIGSGGSGTF.

The V gene is TRBV28, the J gene TRBJ2-2; 7 bases align to TRBD2. CDR1 is MDHEN and CDR2 is SYDVKM in the germline V gene. J was trimmed by 1 base and V by 6 bases; bases with no gene match: 5. There are 15 residues in the CDR3. In nucleotides, the CDR3 is TGTGCCAGCAGGGGCGGGAGCTTGAACACCGGGGAGCTGTTTTTT. This gives the protein CASRGGSLNTGELFF.

The CDR3 DNA reads as TGTGCCAGCAGGAATCCGGGACAGGGCAACGAGCAGTACTTC. Its translation: CASRNPGQGNEQYF. J is TRBJ2-7 and V is TRBV7-2, with 9 bases fitting TRBD1. Germline CDR1 is SGHTA and CDR2 is FQGNSA. V shed 6 bases, J shed 5 bases, and the junction held 8 bases outside the gene matches. The CDR3 contains 14 residues.

The J gene is TRBJ2-1, the V gene TRBV18; no reliable D call. The CDR3 runs to 13 residues. V was trimmed by 5 bases and J by 4 bases, leaving 9 bases between them. Germline V gives CDR1 KGHSH, CDR2 LQKENI. The chain's CDR3 is CASSSDMYNEQFF. CDR3 nucleotides: TGTGCCAGCTCATCTGACATGTACAATGAGCAGTTCTTC.

The chain is built from TRBV5-5 and TRBJ2-2; D is possibly TRBD1 (6 bases). Trimming pared 0 bases from V and 4 bases from J, leaving 10 bases between. The CDR3 sequence is 15 residues long. Germline assignment: CDR1 SGHKS and CDR2 YYEKEE (reference sequence). The CDR3 DNA reads as TGTGCCAGCAGCTTGGCCGGACAGTTCACCGGGGAGCTGTTTTTT. Protein sequence: CASSLAGQFTGELFF.

This chain connects TRBV27 to TRBJ2-1; perhaps TRBD2 as D (6 bases). Trimming pared 3 bases from V and 5 bases from J, leaving 8 bases between. This CDR3 has 13 amino acids. Looked up from germline, CDR1 is MNHEY and CDR2 is SMNVEV (reference sequence). CDR3 DNA sequence: TGTGCCAGCAGTTTCTGGGGGGACAATGAGCAGTTCTTC. Translation: CASSFWGDNEQFF.

The chain couples TRBV28 to TRBJ1-4; TRBD1 might be the D (6 bases). The CDR3 extends over 14 amino acids. The germline V gene has CDR1 MDHEN and CDR2 SYDVKM. V lost 6 bases to trimming and J lost 6 bases, with 14 bases between them. DNA of the CDR3: TGTGCCAGCAGATTCAGGGGAGAAGATGAAAAACTGTTTTTT. This codes for CASRFRGEDEKLFF.

The CDR3 loop reads CASSQDVGGEQYF. In DNA form, the CDR3 reads TGTGCCAGCAGCCAAGATGTCGGGGGAGAGCAGTACTTC. V and J are TRBV14 and TRBJ2-7, with TRBD2 as a possible D gene (6 bases). With 0 bases removed from V and 7 bases from J, the gap between germline ends came to 10 bases. Germline-derived CDR1 and CDR2 are SGHDN and FVKESK. The length of the CDR3 is 13 residues.

This chain uses TRBV29-1 with TRBJ1-2, with TRBD1 matching over 9 bases. V was pared by 1 base and J by 8 bases, with 17 bases of the junction left unmatched. Germline V gene lookup returns CDR1 SQVTM and CDR2 ANQGSEA. The CDR3 is 17 amino acids. The CDR3 region is CSVEVLQKDRGGEGYTF. In DNA form, the CDR3 reads TGCAGCGTTGAAGTTTTGCAGAAGGACAGGGGAGGAGAGGGCTACACCTTC.